Listed below are T cell receptor beta chains from one sample, sequenced in a study of blood T cell repertoires in COVID-19. TCRdb's copy holds only in-frame clones and misses some; the assay was immunoSEQ multiplex PCR. This table holds some 150,000 clones, 65% to 85% found once. The sequenced material came from peripheral blood. The receptor source for this set is a human donor with acute or convalescent COVID-19. The donor label of this sample is uncertain. Each CDR3 is given with its conserved first and last residue.

j_gene: TRBJ2-7
v_gene: TRBV6-5
len: 16
CDR3aa: CASSYSGTSGRLEQYF

j_gene: TRBJ1-2
v_gene: TRBV5-1
len: 14
CDR3aa: CASSLDRGLGGYTF

j_gene: TRBJ2-5
v_gene: TRBV18
len: 15
CDR3aa: CASSPGQMYQETQYF

j_gene: TRBJ1-2
v_gene: TRBV29-1
len: 15
CDR3aa: CSVAIGTGARYGYTF

j_gene: TRBJ2-5
v_gene: TRBV6-2/TRBV6-3
len: 13
CDR3aa: CASSLDNRETQYF

j_gene: TRBJ1-2
v_gene: TRBV4-1
len: 18
CDR3aa: CASSQGSKGQGALYGYTF

j_gene: TRBJ1-6
v_gene: TRBV7-3
len: 16
CDR3aa: CASSLTGFQGGSPLHF

j_gene: TRBJ2-7
v_gene: TRBV13
len: 16
CDR3aa: CASSRGGRQFPYEQYF

j_gene: TRBJ2-7
v_gene: TRBV11-2
len: 12
CDR3aa: CASSLNFYEQYF

j_gene: TRBJ1-2
v_gene: TRBV12-1
len: 15
CDR3aa: CASSSLWQAPGGYTF

j_gene: TRBJ1-5
v_gene: TRBV19
len: 17
CDR3aa: CASTAMTTGTGTQPQHF

j_gene: TRBJ1-2
v_gene: TRBV5-1
len: 12
CDR3aa: CASSLDWDGYTF

j_gene: TRBJ2-5
v_gene: TRBV4-2
len: 19
CDR3aa: CASSPRVRRYDQYQETQYF

j_gene: TRBJ2-7
v_gene: TRBV6-5
len: 14
CDR3aa: CASRRTGAGYEQYF

j_gene: TRBJ2-4
v_gene: TRBV27
len: 16
CDR3aa: CASSPEGGKAKNIQYF

j_gene: TRBJ1-3
v_gene: TRBV12-5
len: 18
CDR3aa: CASGLAPLTDLSGNTIYF

j_gene: TRBJ2-7
v_gene: TRBV5-4
len: 14
CDR3aa: CASSPGTSTYEQYF

j_gene: TRBJ2-5
v_gene: TRBV6-1
len: 16
CDR3aa: CASSGQLAGPEKTQYF

j_gene: TRBJ2-7
v_gene: TRBV5-8
len: 15
CDR3aa: CASSYQQGARYEQYF

j_gene: TRBJ1-5
v_gene: TRBV19
len: 14
CDR3aa: CASSILAGQQPQHF

j_gene: TRBJ1-1
v_gene: TRBV19
len: 16
CDR3aa: CASSPRRDAWNTEAFF

j_gene: TRBJ2-7
v_gene: TRBV13
len: 14
CDR3aa: CASSFRRLSYEQYF

j_gene: TRBJ1-3
v_gene: TRBV5-4
len: 14
CDR3aa: CASSFPGSGNTIYF

j_gene: TRBJ2-7
v_gene: TRBV29-1
len: 13
CDR3aa: CSVGTSGTYEQYF

j_gene: TRBJ1-4
v_gene: TRBV2
len: 13
CDR3aa: CASRGGPGEKLFF

j_gene: TRBJ2-7
v_gene: TRBV5-1
len: 14
CDR3aa: CASSWGLGPGEQYF

j_gene: TRBJ1-2
v_gene: TRBV6-1
len: 15
CDR3aa: CASSEARRTGRGYTF

j_gene: TRBJ1-2
v_gene: TRBV9
len: 15
CDR3aa: CASSVVRGLNYGYTF